The 23 T cell receptor beta chains below were found in one sample sequenced in a study of cytomegalovirus exposure and HLA in healthy donors. The PCR used 60 Vbeta and 13 Jbeta primers. Method: immunoSEQ multiplex PCR; TCRdb's copy keeps in-frame clones and lacks some. The data hold tens of thousands of clones, with around 76% observed a single time. The material sequenced was PBMCs. These receptors all stem from a woman in her twenties or thirties in good health and CMV-seropositive.

In its sample, this clone was seen a few times. The chain uses TRBV9 and TRBJ1-2; 9 bases line up with TRBD1. The CDR3 spans 14 residues. V lost 4 bases, J lost 6 bases, and 7 bases stayed unmatched. Looked up from germline, CDR1 is SGDLS and CDR2 is YYNGEE. CDR3 in DNA: TGTGCCAGCAGCTCCTACAGGGGGCTGGATGGCTACACCTTC. The encoded protein is CASSSYRGLDGYTF.

This clone has only a few counts. V and J are TRBV19 and TRBJ1-5; TRBD1 is a possible D gene (5 bases). Germline values: CDR1 LNHDA, CDR2 SQIVND (reference sequence). This CDR3 has 15 amino acids. With 10 bases removed from V and 2 bases from J, the gap between germline ends came to 18 bases. The CDR3 sequence: CATQLAGLGNQPQHF. In nucleotides, the CDR3 is TGTGCCACCCAATTGGCAGGGTTAGGCAATCAGCCCCAGCATTTT.

The chain links TRBV5-4 to TRBJ1-5; the D gene is possibly TRBD1 (5 bases). The V gene lost 0 bases and the J gene lost 7 bases, with 17 bases spanning the gap. Germline V CDR1 and CDR2: SGHNT, YYREEE (reference sequence). The CDR3 contains 16 residues. The DNA for the CDR3 is TGTGCCAGCAGCTTGGGGGGGGGATCCCCCGGGCAGCCCCAGCATTTT. It translates to CASSLGGGSPGQPQHF.

The chain uses TRBV7-2 and TRBJ1-1; D call uncertain. The germline V gene has CDR1 SGHTA and CDR2 FQGNSA. The CDR3 runs 18 residues. V was shortened by 2 bases and J by 4 bases, with 23 bases between the two germline ends. The CDR3 is CASSLRPPGSRTGTEAFF. CDR3 nucleotides: TGTGCCAGCAGCTTAAGGCCACCGGGAAGCCGAACCGGCACTGAAGCTTTCTTT. Supplemented by reference TRBV7-2 and TRBJ1-1, the full variable domain reads GAGVSQSPSNKVTEKGKDVELRCDPISGHTALYWYRQSLGQGLEFLIYFQGNSAPDKSGLPSDRFSAERTGGSVSTLTIQRTQQEDSAVYLCASSLRPPGSRTGTEAFFGQGTRLTVV.

The chain uses TRBV30 and TRBJ1-1; TRBD1 is a possible D gene (5 bases). Looked up from germline, CDR1 is GTSNPN and CDR2 is SVGIG (reference sequence). CDR3 length equals 12 residues. V gave up 2 bases and J gave up 6 bases, with 10 bases separating them. CDR3 nucleotides: TGTGCCTGGAGTAATAGGGGTTCTGAAGCTTTCTTT. It specifies CAWSNRGSEAFF.

The CDR3 loop reads CASSSLGTGYEKLFF. CDR3 DNA: TGTGCCAGCAGCTCTCTGGGGACAGGATACGAAAAACTGTTTTTT. V and J are TRBV6-5 and TRBJ1-4; 8 positions agree with TRBD1. Germline values: CDR1 MNHEY, CDR2 SVGAGI. The trim removed 6 bases at V and 8 bases at J, leaving 11 bases unmatched. The CDR3 sequence is 15 residues long.

The gene calls are TRBV30 and TRBJ1-2; D gene uncertain. The germline V gene encodes CDR1 GTSNPN and CDR2 SVGIG (reference sequence). The ends were cut back, 4 bases at V and 7 bases at J, with 10 bases in the middle. The length of the CDR3 is 11 residues. Written as DNA, the CDR3 is TGTGCCTGGAATCGGGAGGGTGGCTACACCTTC. As protein: CAWNREGGYTF.

V and J are TRBV27 and TRBJ2-2, with 8 bases matching TRBD2. The CDR3 is 15 residues long. Germline-derived CDR1 and CDR2 are MNHEY and SMNVEV (reference sequence). With 4 bases clipped from V and 1 base from J, the junction kept 2 bases outside the gene matches. This CDR3 is CASSWGTRNTGELFF. The CDR3 DNA reads TGTGCCAGCAGTTGGGGGACTAGGAACACCGGGGAGCTGTTTTTT.

The count of this clone is one. The chain has TRBV7-6 and TRBJ2-1; D may be TRBD1 (5 bases). The CDR3 is 13 residues long. V lost 4 bases, J lost 4 bases, and 8 bases lay in between. The V gene's germline CDR1 is SGHVS and CDR2 FNYEAQ. Here the CDR3 reads CASSWAGYNEQFF. DNA of the CDR3: TGTGCCAGCAGCTGGGCAGGGTACAATGAGCAGTTCTTC.

This clone appeared a few times. The rearrangement uses TRBV4-3 and TRBJ1-1; 9 bases fit TRBD1. J gave up 6 bases and V 1 base, and 18 bases lay outside the gene matches. The CDR3 sequence is 19 residues long. The germline V gene has CDR1 LGHNA and CDR2 YSLEER. CDR3 in DNA: TGCGCCAGCAGCCAAGTTAATGATAGGCCGGGACAGGGCAGGGCTGAAGCTTTCTTT. Its protein is CASSQVNDRPGQGRAEAFF.

This clone came up a few times. The genes are TRBV6-1 and TRBJ1-5; D unresolved. From germline, CDR1 is MNHNS and CDR2 SASEGT. With 1 base removed from V and 2 bases from J, the gap between germline ends came to 9 bases. The CDR3 has 15 residues. The CDR3 reads CASSEDPSGNQPQHF. The CDR3 DNA reads as TGTGCCAGCAGTGAAGACCCTAGTGGCAATCAGCCCCAGCATTTT.

This clone was recorded once. The chain recombines TRBV29-1 with TRBJ2-7; 7 positions match TRBD1. J lost 0 bases, V lost 7 bases, and 6 bases had no gene match. CDR3 length: 13 residues. CDR1 SQVTM and CDR2 ANQGSEA come from the germline V gene. The CDR3, as DNA: TGCAGCGCCCGGACAGGAAACTCCTACGAGCAGTACTTC. Translated, it gives CSARTGNSYEQYF.

This rearrangement joins TRBV7-9 to TRBJ2-2; 16 positions match TRBD2. Germline lookup yields CDR1 SEHNR and CDR2 FQNEAQ (reference sequence). The CDR3 covers 17 residues. V dropped 5 bases and J dropped 6; count of bases not matched to a gene: 6. The CDR3 spells CASSRGLAGGSAGELFF. DNA of the CDR3: TGTGCCAGCAGCCGGGGACTAGCGGGAGGGAGCGCCGGGGAGCTGTTTTTT.

This sequence joins TRBV6-5 and TRBJ2-7; 10 bases match TRBD2. V lost 5 bases to trimming and J lost 2 bases; unmatched junction nucleotides: 0. The germline V gene has CDR1 MNHEY and CDR2 SVGAGI. This CDR3 contains 13 residues. The CDR3 DNA follows: TGTGCCAGCAGTCTAGCGGGGGCCTACGAGCAGTACTTC. It codes for CASSLAGAYEQYF.

V and J are TRBV29-1 and TRBJ2-3; 11 positions match TRBD2. V lost 4 bases and J lost 2; bases outside the gene matches: 5. This CDR3 contains 15 residues. CDR1 and CDR2 (germline): SQVTM, ANQGSEA. The CDR3 DNA reads TGCAGCGTTGGGGGGACTAGCGGTTCCACAGATACGCAGTATTTT. Its protein product is CSVGGTSGSTDTQYF.

The chain has TRBV27 and TRBJ1-2; a possible D gene is TRBD1 (6 bases). The V and J ends lost 6 bases and 13 bases respectively, with 21 bases between them. Germline CDR1 MNHEY, CDR2 SMNVEV (reference sequence). The CDR3 consists of 13 residues. The CDR3 DNA reads TGTGCCAGCAGCTTGACAGGAGCCCCCTCGGTCACCTTC. This codes for CASSLTGAPSVTF.

J is TRBJ1-2 and V is TRBV9; D gene uncertain. The CDR3 extends over 15 amino acids. The germline V and J ends were trimmed by 6 bases and 0 bases, with 15 bases remaining between them. Germline V gives CDR1 SGDLS, CDR2 YYNGEE. The CDR3 nucleotides read TGTGCCAGCACCCCTAGCCCCGGTTCTAACTATGGCTACACCTTC. The encoded protein is CASTPSPGSNYGYTF.

The V and J genes are TRBV13 and TRBJ1-3; D call uncertain. The V gene lost 1 base and the J gene lost 0 bases, with 7 bases spanning the gap. The CDR3 sequence is 15 residues long. Per germline, CDR1 PRHDT and CDR2 FYEKMQ (reference sequence). CDR3 coding DNA: TGTGCCAGCAGCTTAGACAGCTCCTCTGGAAACACCATATATTTT. Translation gives CASSLDSSSGNTIYF.

The chain joins TRBV29-1 to TRBJ2-4; 8 bases agree with TRBD1. V lost 7 bases, J lost 6 bases, and 5 bases stayed unmatched. The CDR3 length is 12 residues. Germline V gives CDR1 SQVTM, CDR2 ANQGSEA. For the CDR3, the DNA is TGCAGCGCCCGACAGGGGCGAAACATTCAGTACTTC. This encodes CSARQGRNIQYF. Full variable domain (outside the CDR3, taken from reference TRBV29-1 and TRBJ2-4): SAVISQKPSRDICQRGTSLTIQCQVDSQVTMMFWYRQQPGQSLTLIATANQGSEATYESGFVIDKFPISRPNLTFSTLTVSNMSPEDSSIYLCSARQGRNIQYFGAGTRLSVL.

This clone appeared a few times. The genes are TRBV5-4 and TRBJ2-3; D may be TRBD1 (5 bases). CDR1 is SGHNT and CDR2 is YYREEE in the germline V gene (reference sequence). The CDR3 runs 14 residues. V was shortened by 2 bases and J by 3 bases, with 10 bases between the two germline ends. The chain's CDR3 is CASSLTAGTDTQYF. The CDR3 DNA is TGTGCCAGCAGCTTAACGGCAGGGACAGATACGCAGTATTTT. Looking up the rest from reference TRBV5-4 and TRBJ2-3 gives the full variable domain: ETGVTQSPTHLIKTRGQQVTLRCSSQSGHNTVSWYQQALGQGPQFIFQYYREEENGRGNFPPRFSGLQFPNYSSELNVNALELDDSALYLCASSLTAGTDTQYFGPGTRLTVL.

This clone was detected only once. The chain joins TRBV6-5 to TRBJ1-2; 10 nucleotides align to TRBD1. The CDR3 totals 15 residues. The germline CDR1 and CDR2 sequences are MNHEY and SVGAGI. Trimming took 2 bases from V and 5 from J; bases not matched to a gene: 5. The CDR3 sequence: CASSYRDRGTYGYTF. The CDR3 DNA sequence: TGTGCCAGCAGTTACCGGGACAGGGGTACTTATGGCTACACCTTC.

The chain employs TRBV6-5 and TRBJ1-2; no reliable D call. CDR3 length: 15 amino acids. Germline V lookup: CDR1 MNHEY, CDR2 SVGAGI. The V gene lost 0 bases and the J gene lost 3 bases, with 11 bases spanning the gap. The CDR3 spells CASSYSIRHYYGYTF. Written as DNA, the CDR3 is TGTGCCAGCAGTTACTCGATCAGACACTACTATGGCTACACCTTC.

The rearrangement uses TRBV6-5 and TRBJ1-1; D uncertain. Germline V gives CDR1 MNHEY, CDR2 SVGAGI. This CDR3 region has 13 residues. Trimming took 5 bases from V and 0 from J, leaving 7 bases between them. CDR3 residues: CASSPSLNTEAFF. CDR3 coding DNA: TGTGCCAGCAGTCCCTCCTTGAACACTGAAGCTTTCTTT.